The 28 T cell receptor beta chains below come from one sample, sequenced in a study of spatial heterogeneity in lung cancer. Study-wide points: Tumor mutation count correlated with how many alpha and beta TCRs expanded intratumorally.

No antigen has been identified for these receptors. Noted time point: sample taken at primary tumor resection. One entry per CDR3 protein, called by TCRdb with MiXCR from the 5' RACE reads. The data hold approximately 5,000 distinct CDR3 sequences, with under 8.5% observed a single time. Here the sequenced sample was lung tumor tissue, taken at surgery. These TCRs come from a female donor with early-stage non-small cell lung cancer.

By share of the sample, this clonotype is medium-sized. V gene TRBV6-5 combines with J gene TRBJ1-6, with TRBD1 identical over 8 bases. Germline V gene lookup returns CDR1 MNHEY and CDR2 SVGAGI. This CDR3 spans 14 amino acids. Trimming took 7 bases from V and 8 from J; bases not matched to a gene: 7. The CDR3 sequence: CASTTTGAYSPLHF. The CDR3 DNA is TGTGCCAGCACCACGACAGGGGCCTATTCACCCCTCCACTTT.

This clonotype occurred many times. This chain connects TRBV5-1 to TRBJ1-3; weak D call: TRBD1 (6 bases). Trimming removed 6 bases from V and 0 bases from J, with 13 bases in between. Germline V lookup: CDR1 SGHRS, CDR2 YFSETQ. CDR3 length: 15 amino acids. In DNA, the CDR3 is TGCGCCAGCACCTATGGGGGGGCCTCTGGAAACACCATATATTTT. It is translated as CASTYGGASGNTIYF.

This clonotype is labeled medium-sized (0.01 to 0.1%). The chain joins TRBV24-1 to TRBJ2-1; possibly TRBD1 for D (6 bases). CDR1 is KGHDR and CDR2 is SFDVKD in the germline V gene. Trimming pared 4 bases from V and 9 bases from J, leaving 12 bases between. CDR3 size: 13 residues. Here the CDR3 reads CATSDRTVTEQFF. DNA for the CDR3: TGTGCCACCAGTGACAGGACAGTCACTGAGCAGTTCTTC.

This clonotype was counted ten times or more. This chain joins TRBV20-1 and TRBJ2-5; D unresolved. CDR1 and CDR2 (germline): DFQATT, SNEGSKA (reference sequence). This CDR3 contains 12 residues. V was cut by 3 bases and J by 2 bases, with 7 bases left in between. The CDR3 reads CSARLVQETQYF. CDR3 coding DNA: TGCAGTGCTAGGCTAGTACAAGAGACCCAGTACTTC.

This clonotype is classed as medium-sized. The chain combines TRBV11-2 with TRBJ2-5; 14 positions match TRBD2. The V and J ends lost 6 bases and 2 bases, in that order; junction bases with no gene match: 8. CDR3 length equals 17 residues. The germline CDR1 and CDR2 sequences are SGHAT and FQNNGV. In DNA, the CDR3 is TGTGCCAGCAGTTTGGGGACTAGCGGGGGACCTCAAGAGACCCAGTACTTC. Protein product: CASSLGTSGGPQETQYF.

This clonotype was found many times. This chain connects TRBV7-3 to TRBJ2-1, with D perhaps matching TRBD2 (7 bases). This CDR3 spans 13 amino acids. CDR1 is SGHTA, CDR2 FQGTGA, per germline. V shed 5 bases and J shed 9 bases, with 14 bases lying between them. The CDR3 nucleotides read TGTGCCAGCAGCCCATACAGGGAGGGTGAGCAGTTCTTC. The encoded protein is CASSPYREGEQFF.

The rearrangement uses TRBV11-2 and TRBJ1-6; D unresolved. Germline-derived CDR1 and CDR2 are SGHAT and FQNNGV. The V and J ends lost 5 bases and 0 bases respectively, with 26 bases between them. The CDR3 is 21 amino acids. The CDR3 nucleotides are TGTGCCAGCAGCCTTAGCCCGTCCCAGAGCCCTCGGAGCTCCTATAATTCACCCCTCCACTTT. It is translated as CASSLSPSQSPRSSYNSPLHF. The whole variable domain, filled in from reference TRBV11-2 and TRBJ1-6, reads EAGVAQSPRYKIIEKRQSVAFWCNPISGHATLYWYQQILGQGPKLLIQFQNNGVVDDSQLPKDRFSAERLKGVDSTLKIQPAKLEDSAVYLCASSLSPSQSPRSSYNSPLHFGNGTRLTVT.

In this sample, this clonotype turned up many times. The chain recombines TRBV20-1 with TRBJ1-5; D gene ambiguous. Germline CDR1 reads DFQATT; CDR2 reads SNEGSKA (reference sequence). The CDR3 contains 15 residues. V lost 3 bases and J lost 4, with 16 bases in between. CDR3 loop: CSARLYPDTNQPQHF. CDR3 nucleotide sequence: TGCAGTGCTAGGCTCTACCCCGATACTAATCAGCCCCAGCATTTT.

This clonotype was counted many times. The rearrangement links TRBV5-1 to TRBJ2-7, with 7 bases lining up with TRBD2. The CDR3 sequence is 15 residues long. The J segment lost 3 bases and the V segment lost 0 bases, leaving 6 bases of the junction unmatched. Per germline, CDR1 SGHRS and CDR2 YFSETQ. The CDR3 region has the DNA TGCGCCAGCAGCTTGGGGCCTAGCGGACTCTACGAGCAGTACTTC. Translated: CASSLGPSGLYEQYF. Full variable domain (outside the CDR3, taken from reference TRBV5-1 and TRBJ2-7): KAGVTQTPRYLIKTRGQQVTLSCSPISGHRSVSWYQQTPGQGLQFLFEYFSETQRNKGNFPGRFSGRQFSNSRSEMNVSTLELGDSALYLCASSLGPSGLYEQYFGPGTRLTVT.

This clonotype was detected many times. The V gene is TRBV27, the J gene TRBJ1-6; 8 bases fit TRBD1. The CDR3 length is 15 residues. CDR1 MNHEY and CDR2 SMNVEV come from the germline V gene (reference sequence). J was trimmed by 7 bases and V by 5 bases; bases with no gene match: 7. The CDR3 sequence: CASSSTTGVNSPLHF. The CDR3 nucleotides read TGTGCCAGCAGTAGCACGACAGGGGTCAATTCACCCCTCCACTTT.

The chain couples TRBV7-8 to TRBJ2-1, with 9 bases aligning to TRBD1. CDR3 size: 15 residues. Losses at the gene ends were 1 base for V and 6 bases for J; bases not matched to a gene: 4. Germline values: CDR1 SGHVS, CDR2 FQNEAQ. The CDR3 here is CASSLGDRVVNEQFF. The CDR3 DNA sequence: TGTGCCAGCAGCTTAGGGGACAGGGTGGTCAATGAGCAGTTCTTC. Full variable domain (rest looked up from reference TRBV7-8 and TRBJ2-1): GAGVSQSPRYKVAKRGQDVALRCDPISGHVSLFWYQQALGQGPEFLTYFQNEAQLDKSGLPSDRFFAERPEGSVSTLKIQRTQQEDSAVYLCASSLGDRVVNEQFFGPGTRLTVL.

This clonotype was counted ten times or more. The V and J genes are TRBV3-1 and TRBJ2-7, with unresolved D. Germline lookup yields CDR1 LGHDT and CDR2 YNNKEL (reference sequence). V gave up 1 base and J gave up 2 bases, with 9 bases separating them. The CDR3 length is 14 residues. CDR3 sequence: CASSQGGRTYEQYF. CDR3 DNA sequence: TGTGCCAGCAGCCAAGGTGGCAGAACCTACGAGCAGTACTTC.

This clonotype was counted ten times or more. One end of the junction fails to match germline, which may point to a read error. This chain connects TRBV2 to TRBJ2-1, with 14 bases aligning to TRBD2. Germline V gives CDR1 SNHLY, CDR2 FYNNEI. The CDR3 is 14 residues long. CDR3 loop: CASRDGTSGGRHIF. The CDR3 DNA sequence: TGTGCCAGCAGGGATGGGACTAGCGGGGGCAGGCACATCTTC.

This clonotype ranks as medium-sized (0.01 to 0.1%). J is TRBJ2-5 and V is TRBV12-3 or TRBV12-4, with 7 positions matching TRBD2. The J segment lost 2 bases and the V segment lost 6 bases, leaving 9 bases of the junction unmatched. The CDR3 consists of 15 residues. This CDR3 reads CASSPASGGQETQYF. The CDR3 coding sequence is TGTGCCAGCAGCCCCGCCTCCGGGGGGCAAGAGACCCAGTACTTC.

As for this clonotype: Since a much larger clone is just one base distant, this may be a read error. The V call is TRBV6-1, the J call TRBJ1-3; TRBD1 might be the D (5 bases). The CDR3 runs 15 residues. Germline loops: CDR1 MNHNS, CDR2 SASEGT. This chain's CDR3 is CASSPDSYSGNIIYF. CDR3 nucleotides: TGTGCCAGCAGCCCCGACAGTTACAGTGGAAACATCATATATTTT.

This clonotype was recorded at least ten times. Here the CDR3 reads CASSLSASDTDTQYF. In DNA form, the CDR3 reads TGTGCCAGCAGCTTGTCCGCTAGCGACACAGATACGCAGTATTTT. The chain is built from TRBV7-2 and TRBJ2-3, with D maybe TRBD2 (6 bases). In germline, CDR1 is SGHTA, CDR2 FQGNSA. V lost 3 bases and J 2 bases, leaving 12 bases between the germline ends. This CDR3 has 15 amino acids.

This clonotype was counted between two and nine times. The V call is TRBV4-1, the J call TRBJ2-7; possible D gene TRBD2, 6 bases. There are 14 residues in the CDR3. Germline V gives CDR1 MGHRA, CDR2 YSYEKL. V lost 0 bases, J lost 8 bases, and 14 bases lay in between. The CDR3 loop reads CASSQDFTSLQQYV. The CDR3 region has the DNA TGCGCCAGCAGCCAAGATTTTACTAGCCTACAGCAGTACGTC.

This clonotype is medium-sized (0.01 to 0.1%) in the sample. The junction shows a germline mismatch at one end, possibly a read error. The chain carries TRBV2 and TRBJ2-2, with 7 nucleotides matching TRBD2. The germline V gene encodes CDR1 SNHLY and CDR2 FYNNEI. The CDR3 totals 16 residues. CDR3: CASREERGLNTGELFF. CDR3 DNA sequence: TGTGCCAGCAGAGAAGAGCGGGGCCTGAACACCGGGGAGCTGTTTTTT.

This clonotype came up many times. This chain links TRBV11-3 with TRBJ2-5; D is undetermined. V was cut by 3 bases and J by 4 bases, with 12 bases left in between. From germline, CDR1 is SGHNT and CDR2 YENEEA. This CDR3 contains 14 residues. CDR3 region: CASSLGGATETQYF. The CDR3 DNA follows: TGTGCCAGCAGCTTGGGCGGAGCCACAGAGACCCAGTACTTC. The whole variable domain, remainder taken from reference TRBV11-3 and TRBJ2-5, is EAGVVQSPRYKIIEKKQPVAFWCNPISGHNTLYWYLQNLGQGPELLIRYENEEAVDDSQLPKDRFSAERLKGVDSTLKIQPAELGDSAVYLCASSLGGATETQYFGPGTRLLVL.

This clonotype appeared many times. J is TRBJ2-2 and V is TRBV7-3; TRBD2 matches at 8 bases. Germline trimming cut 4 bases from V and 6 bases from J; bases unmatched to any gene: 7. Germline V gene data show CDR1 as SGHTA and CDR2 as FQGTGA. This CDR3 has 15 residues. The CDR3: CASSSGTSFPGELFF. CDR3 in DNA: TGTGCCAGCAGCTCTGGGACTAGTTTTCCCGGGGAGCTGTTTTTT.

The sample holds many counts of this clonotype. An end of the junction differs from the germline gene, which may be a read error. The rearrangement uses TRBV7-9 and TRBJ1-2, with D perhaps matching TRBD1 (6 bases). The CDR3 is made up of 14 amino acids. Germline lookup yields CDR1 SEHNR and CDR2 FQNEAQ (reference sequence). In DNA, the CDR3 is TGTGCCAGCAACTTAGCAGGGGCAGGGGATGGCTACACCTTC. Encoded protein: CASNLAGAGDGYTF.

The table lists this clonotype with many counts. The chain uses TRBV5-1 and TRBJ2-2; 8 bases are a match to TRBD1. With 4 bases clipped from V and 5 bases from J, the junction kept 13 bases outside the gene matches. The CDR3 contains 17 residues. The germline gives CDR1 SGHRS, CDR2 YFSETQ. The DNA for the CDR3 is TGCGCCAGCAGCGTTGGCCCAGGGGGCGGTCGGACCGGGGAGCTGTTTTTT. Translating gives CASSVGPGGGRTGELFF.

Comments on this clonotype: This may be a read error: a much more frequent sequence differs by one nucleotide. The chain employs TRBV6-2 or TRBV6-3 and TRBJ2-7; possible D gene TRBD2, 7 bases. The CDR3 is 11 amino acids. Looked up from germline, CDR1 is MNHEY and CDR2 is SVGEGT. For the CDR3, the DNA is TGTGCCAGCAGTGGGAGGGGGGCCAAGTGCGTC. This gives the protein CASSGRGAKCV.

Within the sample, this clonotype is medium-sized. The chain is built from TRBV20-1 and TRBJ1-6; D is uncertain. The V end lost 3 bases, the J end lost 12 bases, and 15 bases lay between the germline ends. This CDR3 has 13 residues. In germline, CDR1 is DFQATT, CDR2 SNEGSKA (reference sequence). This CDR3 reads CSASSPNGRPLHF. The DNA for the CDR3 is TGCAGTGCTAGTTCCCCGAACGGTAGACCCCTCCACTTT.

Points on this clonotype: The junction differs from germline at one of its ends, possibly a read error. This chain links TRBV7-7 with TRBJ2-3; D is possibly TRBD1 (6 bases). The CDR3 runs to 14 residues. Per the germline V gene, CDR1 is SSHAT and CDR2 is FNYEAQ (reference sequence). This CDR3 reads CASSLGQCTDTQYF. The CDR3 DNA sequence: TGTGCTAGCAGCCTTGGACAGTGCACAGATACGCAGTATTTT.

In this sample, this clonotype turned up many times. The rearrangement joins TRBV11-2 to TRBJ2-5; the D gene is possibly TRBD2 (7 bases). The CDR3 loop spans 14 amino acids. The germline gives CDR1 SGHAT, CDR2 FQNNGV. V was cut by 4 bases and J by 4 bases, with 13 bases left in between. This CDR3 is CASSSRGAIETQYF. CDR3 bases: TGTGCCAGCAGCTCACGGGGGGCTATAGAGACCCAGTACTTC.

The sample holds many counts of this clonotype. The chain carries TRBV14 and TRBJ1-2, with 10 bases aligning to TRBD1. V shed 1 base, J shed 4 bases, and the junction held 6 bases outside the gene matches. CDR3 size: 16 residues. Germline CDR1 reads SGHDN; CDR2 reads FVKESK. The CDR3 region is CASSQGARDRGYGYTF. As DNA, the CDR3 is TGTGCCAGCAGCCAAGGGGCCCGGGACAGGGGCTATGGCTACACCTTC.

The V call is TRBV2, the J call TRBJ2-3, with a tentative D call TRBD2 (7 bases). Germline CDR1 is SNHLY and CDR2 is FYNNEI. The CDR3 is made up of 14 amino acids. Trimming cost V 8 bases and J 4 bases, with 16 bases left between them. CDR3 amino acids: CASGFGGGADTQYF. CDR3 DNA: TGTGCCAGCGGGTTTGGCGGGGGCGCAGATACGCAGTATTTT.